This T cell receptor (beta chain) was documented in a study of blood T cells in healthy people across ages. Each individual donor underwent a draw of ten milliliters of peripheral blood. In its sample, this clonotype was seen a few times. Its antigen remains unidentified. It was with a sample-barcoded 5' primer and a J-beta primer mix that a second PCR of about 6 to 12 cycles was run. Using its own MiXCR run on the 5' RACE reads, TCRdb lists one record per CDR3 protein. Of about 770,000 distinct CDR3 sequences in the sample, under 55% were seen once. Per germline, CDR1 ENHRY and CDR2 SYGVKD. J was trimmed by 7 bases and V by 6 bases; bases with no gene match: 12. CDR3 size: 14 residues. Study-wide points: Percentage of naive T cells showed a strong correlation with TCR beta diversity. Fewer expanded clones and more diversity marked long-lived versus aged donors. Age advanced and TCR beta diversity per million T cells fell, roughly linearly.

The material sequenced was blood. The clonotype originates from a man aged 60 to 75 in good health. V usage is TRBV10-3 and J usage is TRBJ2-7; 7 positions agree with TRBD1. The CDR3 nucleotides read TGTGCCATCAGACCAGCGACAGGGCGGTGGGAGCAGTACTTC. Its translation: CAIRPATGRWEQYF.